The rows below give T cell receptor beta chains drawn from one sample of a study of identical twins. A single record per CDR3 protein comes from TCRdb applying MiXCR to the 5' RACE reads. The profile covers around 670,000 distinct CDR3 sequences, with approximately 6% appearing a single time and roughly 1.8% taken by the ten largest. Sequencing input: naive T cells sorted from blood. The receptors were gathered from a man aged 18 to 35 in good health. CDR3s include the opening cysteine and the closing phenylalanine or tryptophan. Fields, in order: V gene, clone size, D gene, J gene, CDR3 DNA, CDR3 protein. The D gene is left open where the match is weak. Clone size appears in some rows only: once, few, many, or a class for an expanded clone.

TRBV20-1	many	TRBD2	TRBJ2-3	TGCAGTGCTAGAGTAGCGGGAGCAGATACGCAGTATTTT	CSARVAGADTQYF
TRBV7-6	few	TRBD1	TRBJ2-7	TGTGCCAGCAGCTTAGCGCGCGCGCAGAACGACAGGGTCAGATCCTACGAGCAGTACTTC	CASSLARAQNDRVRSYEQYF
TRBV5-1	few	TRBD1	TRBJ1-6	TGCGCCAGCAGCCTGGGACAGGTCGGGAATTCACCCCTCCACTTT	CASSLGQVGNSPLHF
TRBV20-1	many	-	TRBJ2-3	TGCAGTCCTCATGGTGCGGCGGGCACAGATACGCAGTATTTT	CSPHGAAGTDTQYF
TRBV27	few	-	TRBJ2-1	TGTGCCAGCAGTTTATCTTGGGGTCTTGAGCAGTTCTTC	CASSLSWGLEQFF
TRBV7-9	-	-	TRBJ2-4	TGTGCCAGCAGCTTAGGTCAACAGGGTGACATTCAGTACTTC	CASSLGQQGDIQYF
TRBV15	many	-	TRBJ2-3	TGTGCCACCAGCAGACGTGACGACGGTCGCACAGATACGCAGTATTTT	CATSRRDDGRTDTQYF
TRBV5-1	many	-	TRBJ2-2	TGCGCCAGCAACCCTAATGCCCGCCGTGACACCGGGGAGCTGTTTTTT	CASNPNARRDTGELFF
TRBV6-1	few	TRBD2	TRBJ2-3	TGTGCCACCCGAGGACTAGCGGGAGTTCAGGATACGCAGTATTTT	CATRGLAGVQDTQYF
TRBV2	-	-	TRBJ2-6	TGTGCCAGCAACCGAGGCAGGTCTGGGGCCAACGTCCTGACTTTC	CASNRGRSGANVLTF
TRBV12-3/TRBV12-4	many	-	TRBJ2-3	TGTGCCAGCAGTCAGGCCAGCACAGATACGCAGTATTTT	CASSQASTDTQYF
TRBV6-1	-	TRBD1	TRBJ1-1	TGTGCCAGCCGACAGGGCCTGAACACTGAAGCTTTCTTT	CASRQGLNTEAFF
TRBV28	few	TRBD2	TRBJ2-5	TGTGCCAGCAGCCCCACTGGCGGGAGGGCCCGAGAGACCCAGTACTTC	CASSPTGGRARETQYF
TRBV7-3	many	TRBD2	TRBJ2-1	TGTGCCAGCAGTTATACTCTAGCGGGGGGGGGTGAGCAGTTCTTC	CASSYTLAGGGEQFF
TRBV7-8	many	-	TRBJ1-1	TGTGCCAGCAGCTTAATTGAGGGGGGCGACACTGAAGCTTTCTTT	CASSLIEGGDTEAFF
TRBV11-3	few	TRBD2	TRBJ2-1	TGTGCCAGCAGCAGGACTAGCCGGAATGAGCAGTTCTTC	CASSRTSRNEQFF
TRBV5-1	-	TRBD1	TRBJ1-2	TGCGCCAGCAGCTCACCGGACAGGGAGTTCTATGGCTACACCTTC	CASSSPDREFYGYTF
TRBV27	many	-	TRBJ2-2	TGTGCCAGCGGATCCGCCGGTGGGGGGCGCACCGGGGAGCTGTTTTTT	CASGSAGGGRTGELFF
TRBV24-1	many	-	TRBJ2-1	TGTGCCACCAGTTTTAGTTCTGAGCAGTTCTTC	CATSFSSEQFF
TRBV10-3	many	-	TRBJ2-7	TGTGCCATCAGTGACAGAATCTACGAGCAGTACTTC	CAISDRIYEQYF
TRBV7-2	few	-	TRBJ2-5	TGTGCCAGCAGCTTAGGTTCTTCGTGGGGCGATGAGACCCAGTACTTC	CASSLGSSWGDETQYF
TRBV12-3/TRBV12-4	few	TRBD2	TRBJ2-1	TGTGCCAGCAGACACGCCGGGACTAGCGGGAGGGCCGGGTCCTACAATGAGCAGTTCTTC	CASRHAGTSGRAGSYNEQFF
TRBV12-3/TRBV12-4	many	TRBD2	TRBJ2-1	TGTGCCAGCAGCCCCCGACTAGCGGGAGGCCATGAGCAGTTCTTC	CASSPRLAGGHEQFF
TRBV5-1	many	-	TRBJ2-3	TGCGCCAGCAGCGCCTGGACGGCGGATACGCAGTATTTT	CASSAWTADTQYF
TRBV6-2/TRBV6-3	few	-	TRBJ1-1	TGTGCCAGCAGTTACTCCCTTATGGGCGCGAGGACTGAAGCTTTCTTT	CASSYSLMGARTEAFF
TRBV27	few	-	TRBJ1-5	TGTGCCAGCAGTTTACAGCCTAGCAATCAGCCCCAGCATTTT	CASSLQPSNQPQHF
TRBV6-1	many	TRBD2	TRBJ2-1	TGTGCCAGCAGCCCACTAGCGGGAGGGCTCAGTGAGCAGTTCTTC	CASSPLAGGLSEQFF
TRBV29-1	many	-	TRBJ1-1	TGCAGCGTACCCCACAAGAACACTGAAGCTTTCTTT	CSVPHKNTEAFF
TRBV7-2	few	TRBD1	TRBJ2-7	TGTGCCAGCAGTGACGGGACAGGGCTTACCTACGAGCAGTACTTC	CASSDGTGLTYEQYF
TRBV6-5	many	-	TRBJ1-5	TGTGCCAGCAGTTACGCCCAGAATCAGCCCCAGCATTTT	CASSYAQNQPQHF
TRBV29-1	many	-	TRBJ2-7	TGCAGCGTTGTCGAGCGGAGCTCCTACGAGCAGTACTTC	CSVVERSSYEQYF
TRBV5-1	many	TRBD2	TRBJ2-1	TGCGCCAGCAGCTTGACCGGGACTAGCCTCAATGAGCAGTTCTTC	CASSLTGTSLNEQFF
TRBV6-1	-	-	TRBJ1-5	TGTGCCAGCAGTGATCGCAGGGGCTATCATCAGCCCCAGCATTTT	CASSDRRGYHQPQHF
TRBV4-3	many	TRBD1	TRBJ2-5	TGCGCCAGCAGCCAACTTACAGGGGGCTGGGGGACCCAGTACTTC	CASSQLTGGWGTQYF
TRBV3-1	many	-	TRBJ1-2	TGTGCCAGCAGCCAGGGGGGAGGCAGGAACTATGGCTACACCTTC	CASSQGGGRNYGYTF
TRBV12-3/TRBV12-4	many	-	TRBJ2-6	TGTGCCAGCAGCCGGGGGACCGCGGGGGCCAACGTCCTGACTTTC	CASSRGTAGANVLTF
TRBV7-2	few	-	TRBJ2-7	TGTGCCAGCAGCTTATATTCAGGCGAGCAGTACTTC	CASSLYSGEQYF
TRBV27	few	-	TRBJ1-5	TGTGCCAGCAGTTTAATCGGGGTAAGAAATCAGCCCCAGCATTTT	CASSLIGVRNQPQHF
TRBV5-1	many	TRBD1	TRBJ1-1	TGCGCCAGCAGCATCGGGACAGCGGGGAACACTGAAGCTTTCTTT	CASSIGTAGNTEAFF
TRBV4-2	-	-	TRBJ2-1	TGTGCCAGCAGCCGCCTGAGACCGGGGTCCTACAATGAGCAGTTCTTC	CASSRLRPGSYNEQFF
TRBV5-6	many	-	TRBJ2-2	TGTGCCAGCAGCTTGGTGGGGGCCGGCACCGGGGAGCTGTTTTTT	CASSLVGAGTGELFF
TRBV5-6	many	-	TRBJ2-1	TGTGCCAGCAGCTCCCAGAGGAATGAGCAGTTCTTC	CASSSQRNEQFF
TRBV7-8	few	-	TRBJ2-2	TGTGCCAGCAGCTGGGAGACGCCTGCCCCGACCGGGGAGCTGTTTTTT	CASSWETPAPTGELFF
TRBV6-2/TRBV6-3	many	-	TRBJ2-7	TGTGCCAGCAGACCCCTTGGTGACGAGCAGTACTTC	CASRPLGDEQYF
TRBV15	few	-	TRBJ2-6	TGTGCCACCAGCAGGGCTGGTCGTTCGACCAACGTCCTGACTTTC	CATSRAGRSTNVLTF
TRBV5-5	many	TRBD2	TRBJ2-2	TGTGCCAGCAGCCCACCCCTAGCGGGAGACACCGGGGAGCTGTTTTTT	CASSPPLAGDTGELFF
TRBV7-8	few	TRBD1	TRBJ2-3	TGTGCCAGCAGCGAAGGACAGGGGGCCGATACGCAGTATTTT	CASSEGQGADTQYF
TRBV25-1	-	-	TRBJ1-5	TGTGCCAGCAGTGATGGGGCGGGGGTCGGGGATCAGCCCCAGCATTTT	CASSDGAGVGDQPQHF
TRBV6-1	many	TRBD1	TRBJ2-7	TGTGCCAGCAGGACCGGGACAGGAGACTACGAGCAGTACTTC	CASRTGTGDYEQYF
TRBV7-9	few	-	TRBJ2-5	TGTGCCAGCAGCCCGAGCCCGGGGCGTTCCACAGAGGGGACCCAGTACTTC	CASSPSPGRSTEGTQYF
TRBV15	-	-	TRBJ2-5	TGTGCCACCAGCGCCGGGTTGGAGACCCAGTACTTC	CATSAGLETQYF
TRBV11-2	many	TRBD2	TRBJ2-2	TGTGCCAGCAGCATTGGGAGGGCTAGCGGGACGAACACCGGGGAGCTGTTTTTT	CASSIGRASGTNTGELFF
TRBV20-1	few	TRBD2	TRBJ2-7	TGCAGTGCTAGAAGGCCATTAGCGGGTCTGTACGAGCAGTACTTC	CSARRPLAGLYEQYF
TRBV5-1	-	TRBD1	TRBJ2-3	TGCGCCAGCAGCTTGTTTACTTTACCCCAACAGGGGGATACGCAGTATTTT	CASSLFTLPQQGDTQYF
TRBV10-3	many	-	TRBJ2-1	TGTGCCATCAGTGATGGGGGGAATGAGCAGTTCTTC	CAISDGGNEQFF